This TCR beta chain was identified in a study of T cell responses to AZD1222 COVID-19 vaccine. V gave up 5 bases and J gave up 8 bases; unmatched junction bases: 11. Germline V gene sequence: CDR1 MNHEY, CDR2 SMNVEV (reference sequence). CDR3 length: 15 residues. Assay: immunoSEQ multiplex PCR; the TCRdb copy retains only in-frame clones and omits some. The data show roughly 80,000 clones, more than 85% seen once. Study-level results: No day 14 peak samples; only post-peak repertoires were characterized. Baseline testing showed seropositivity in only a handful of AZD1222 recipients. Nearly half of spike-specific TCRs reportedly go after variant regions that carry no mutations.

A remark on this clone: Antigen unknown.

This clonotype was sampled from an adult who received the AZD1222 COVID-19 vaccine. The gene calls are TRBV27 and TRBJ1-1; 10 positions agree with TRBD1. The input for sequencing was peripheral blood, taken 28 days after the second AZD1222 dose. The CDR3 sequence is CASSPDRGSEKEAFF. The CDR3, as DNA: TGTGCCAGCAGTCCGGACAGGGGGAGCGAGAAGGAAGCTTTCTTT.